These 8 T cell receptor beta chains were all obtained from the same sample, sequenced in a study of response to subunit inactivated influenza vaccine. TCRdb re-analysed the RT-PCR reads in MiXCR, keeping a single row per CDR3 protein. The top ten hold over 10% of the sample, which has about 520,000 distinct CDR3 sequences, 6% to 9% seen once. The input for sequencing was PBMCs from blood, taken around 25 months after vaccination. The origin of the receptors is a man aged 50-75 years who received an inactivated influenza vaccine.

This clonotype was seen only a few times. This rearrangement joins TRBV2 to TRBJ2-1; a weak D match, TRBD1 (6 bases). Germline V gene sequence: CDR1 SNHLY, CDR2 FYNNEI. Trimming removed 6 bases at V and 10 bases at J, with 19 bases between. This CDR3 is built from 14 residues. The CDR3, as DNA: TGTGCCAGCAGGCACGCTATAGACAGGTTAGAGCAGTTCTTC. This codes for CASRHAIDRLEQFF.

This clonotype was seen a few times. V is TRBV6-2 or TRBV6-3 and J is TRBJ2-1; D is perhaps TRBD2 (6 bases). The CDR3 contains 18 residues. V lost 2 bases to trimming and J lost 3 bases, with 20 bases between them. CDR1 is MNHEY and CDR2 is SVGEGT in the germline V gene. The CDR3 sequence: CASSYPRGGAPNYNEQFF. The CDR3 DNA reads as TGTGCCAGCAGTTACCCAAGGGGAGGTGCCCCTAACTACAATGAGCAGTTCTTC.

V is TRBV3-1 and J is TRBJ1-1, with TRBD1 matching 7 bases. V shed 0 bases, J shed 1 base, and the junction held 5 bases outside the gene matches. Germline CDR1 LGHDT, CDR2 YNNKEL (reference sequence). This CDR3 spans 16 amino acids. CDR3 in amino acids: CASSQEQGQENTEAFF. CDR3 nucleotide sequence: TGTGCCAGCAGCCAAGAACAGGGGCAAGAGAACACTGAAGCTTTCTTT.

In this sample, this clonotype turned up many times. The rearrangement uses TRBV10-3 and TRBJ2-3; D unclear. CDR3 length: 12 residues. Germline assignment: CDR1 ENHRY and CDR2 SYGVKD. V dropped 4 bases and J dropped 2 bases, with 4 bases sitting between them. This chain's CDR3 is CAISGNTDTQYF. DNA for the CDR3: TGTGCCATCAGTGGGAACACAGATACGCAGTATTTT.

The genes are TRBV7-6 and TRBJ2-2; weak D call: TRBD2 (6 bases). The CDR3 is 15 amino acids. V was pared by 5 bases and J by 6 bases, with 16 bases between. In germline, CDR1 is SGHVS, CDR2 FNYEAQ. CDR3: CASSGYGTQPGELFF. The CDR3, as DNA: TGTGCCAGCAGCGGATACGGGACTCAGCCCGGGGAGCTGTTTTTT.

The chain carries TRBV6-1 and TRBJ1-2, with D tentatively TRBD1 (6 bases). The V and J ends lost 3 bases and 4 bases respectively, with 12 bases between them. Germline V lookup: CDR1 MNHNS, CDR2 SASEGT. The CDR3 totals 14 residues. The CDR3 DNA follows: TGTGCCAGCAGTGACCTGGGACACCTCTATGGCTACACCTTC. Encoded protein: CASSDLGHLYGYTF.

This clonotype was detected only a few times. This chain connects TRBV6-1 to TRBJ2-5; D perhaps matches TRBD1 (6 bases). Trimming shortened V by 4 bases and J by 3 bases, and 12 bases separated the two germline ends. This CDR3 spans 14 amino acids. CDR1 is MNHNS, CDR2 SASEGT, per germline. CDR3 protein: CASSVRDTKETQYF. CDR3 DNA sequence: TGTGCCAGCAGTGTCCGGGACACCAAAGAGACCCAGTACTTC.

This chain uses TRBV20-1 with TRBJ2-2; 14 bases match TRBD2. Looked up from germline, CDR1 is DFQATT and CDR2 is SNEGSKA (reference sequence). There are 17 residues in the CDR3. V lost 3 bases to trimming and J lost 6 bases; unmatched junction nucleotides: 9. CDR3 sequence: CSARGLAGAANAGELFF. The DNA for the CDR3 is TGCAGTGCTAGGGGACTAGCGGGAGCCGCTAACGCCGGGGAGCTGTTTTTT.